This T cell receptor beta chain was identified in a study of Ad26.COV2.S vaccination and SARS-CoV-2 variants. Overall study results and limits: Post-vaccination breadth of spike-specific CD8+ and CD4+ T cell responses was reportedly substantial. Placebo recipients had lower spike-specific TCR breadth than vaccine recipients.

To note about this clone: Its antigen remains unknown. The same CDR3 arises from other DNA sequences in this sample as well.

Method: immunoSEQ multiplex PCR; TCRdb's copy keeps in-frame clones and lacks some. Of roughly 320,000 clones in the sample, roughly 84% were seen once. Specified treatment: approximately 18 received Ad26.COV2.S at low or high dose, single or two shots; a few received placebo; per-sample allocation not given. The samples date from day 63 after the first vaccine or placebo injection. Boston provided a donor who was an adult aged 18-55 years. The administered vaccine (an Ad26 vector) expressed Wuhan-strain SARS-CoV-2 spike. This clonotype was sampled from a person between 18 and 59 years old who received the Ad26.COV2.S COVID-19 vaccine or a placebo. The specimen was peripheral blood, collected in a trial of Ad26.COV2.S vaccine versus placebo.

CDR3 sequence: CASSQDRGYGYTF. DNA for the CDR3: TGTGCCAGCAGCCAAGACAGGGGCTATGGCTACACCTTC. The chain employs TRBV14 and TRBJ1-2; D is perhaps TRBD1 (6 bases). CDR3 length equals 13 residues. Germline V CDR1 and CDR2: SGHDN, FVKESK. V dropped 0 bases and J dropped 4 bases, with 6 bases sitting between them. The full variable domain, completed using reference TRBV14 and TRBJ1-2, is EAGVTQFPSHSVIEKGQTVTLRCDPISGHDNLYWYRRVMGKEIKFLLHFVKESKQDESGMPNNRFLAERTGGTYSTLKVQPAELEDSGVYFCASSQDRGYGYTFGSGTRLTVV.